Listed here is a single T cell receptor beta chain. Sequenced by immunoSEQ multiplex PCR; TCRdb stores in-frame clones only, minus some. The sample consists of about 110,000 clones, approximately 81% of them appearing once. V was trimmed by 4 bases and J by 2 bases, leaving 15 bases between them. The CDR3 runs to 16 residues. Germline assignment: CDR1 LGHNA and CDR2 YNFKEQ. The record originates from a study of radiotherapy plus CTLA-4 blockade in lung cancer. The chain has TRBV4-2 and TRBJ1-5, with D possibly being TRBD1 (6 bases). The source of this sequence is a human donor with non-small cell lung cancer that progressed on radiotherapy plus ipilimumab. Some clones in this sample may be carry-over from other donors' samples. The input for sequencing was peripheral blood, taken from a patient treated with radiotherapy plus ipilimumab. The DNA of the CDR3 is TGTGCCAGCAGCCTAGGGGGACCTAAGGGCAATCAGCCCCAGCATTTT. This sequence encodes CASSLGGPKGNQPQHF.